The 18 T cell receptor beta chains listed next were all sequenced from one sample in a study of blood T cell repertoires in COVID-19. TCRdb's copy holds only in-frame clones and misses some; the assay was immunoSEQ multiplex PCR. The data hold fewer than 200,000 clones, with approximately 84% observed a single time. The sample comprised peripheral blood. The receptors come from a human donor in a cohort sampled during active COVID-19.

The genes are TRBV2 and TRBJ2-5, with 7 bases matching TRBD1. The ends lost 6 bases at V and 0 bases at J; junction bases unmatched: 4. CDR3 size: 14 residues. Germline V gives CDR1 SNHLY, CDR2 FYNNEI. CDR3 bases: TGTGCCAGCAGGCAGACAGGGAACCAAGAGACCCAGTACTTC. It is translated as CASRQTGNQETQYF.

The chain is built from TRBV11-2 and TRBJ2-5; 10 nucleotides line up with TRBD2. CDR3 length: 19 residues. Germline-derived CDR1 and CDR2 are SGHAT and FQNNGV. V shed 0 bases, J shed 2 bases, and the junction held 12 bases outside the gene matches. The CDR3 DNA sequence: TGTGCCAGCAGCTTAGATCTTTATGCGGAGCGGGGGGGACAAGAGACCCAGTACTTC. Translating it yields CASSLDLYAERGGQETQYF.

The rearrangement joins TRBV5-4 to TRBJ2-7; TRBD1 might be the D (5 bases). CDR3 length equals 14 residues. Germline CDR1 reads SGHNT; CDR2 reads YYREEE (reference sequence). V gave up 1 base and J gave up 4 bases, with 12 bases separating them. As DNA, the CDR3 is TGTGCCAGCAGCTTGAGAGACAGAGGTTACGAGCAGTACTTC. Translating it yields CASSLRDRGYEQYF. The full variable domain, its missing parts supplied by reference TRBV5-4 and TRBJ2-7, is ETGVTQSPTHLIKTRGQQVTLRCSSQSGHNTVSWYQQALGQGPQFIFQYYREEENGRGNFPPRFSGLQFPNYSSELNVNALELDDSALYLCASSLRDRGYEQYFGPGTRLTVT.

This clone was seen a handful of times. V is TRBV11-3 and J is TRBJ1-1; tentatively, D is TRBD1 (5 bases). The CDR3 runs to 13 residues. The V gene's germline CDR1 is SGHNT and CDR2 YENEEA. Trimming removed 5 bases from V and 6 bases from J, with 13 bases in between. The CDR3 nucleotides are TGTGCCAGCAGCCCAGGGTTTTCCGCTGAAGCTTTCTTT. Residues: CASSPGFSAEAFF.

J is TRBJ2-1 and V is TRBV18; no firm D call. Trimming took 3 bases from V and 8 from J, leaving 8 bases between them. Germline lookup yields CDR1 KGHSH and CDR2 LQKENI. This CDR3 contains 12 residues. CDR3 in DNA: TGTGCCAGCTCACCTGGCGAGGATGAGCAGTTCTTC. It encodes CASSPGEDEQFF. The full variable domain, completed using reference TRBV18 and TRBJ2-1, is NAGVMQNPRHLVRRRGQEARLRCSPMKGHSHVYWYRQLPEEGLKFMVYLQKENIIDESGMPKERFSAEFPKEGPSILRIQQVVRGDSAAYFCASSPGEDEQFFGPGTRLTVL.

The chain is built from TRBV5-4 and TRBJ1-2; no reliable D call. Per germline, CDR1 SGHNT and CDR2 YYREEE (reference sequence). The CDR3 contains 14 residues. Trimming cost V 0 bases and J 8 bases, with 14 bases left between them. The CDR3 coding sequence is TGTGCCAGCAGCTTGGTCGAGGGTTTCAAGGGCTACACCTTC. This encodes CASSLVEGFKGYTF.

The V call is TRBV3-1 (or the pseudogene TRBV3-2), the J call TRBJ2-1; TRBD2 aligns across 9 bases. CDR3 size: 16 residues. Germline V gives CDR1 LGHDT, CDR2 YNNKEL (reference sequence). Trimming cost V 2 bases and J 2 bases; bases outside gene matches: 4. CDR3: CASSQLAGTTYNEQFF. The CDR3 DNA sequence: TGTGCCAGCAGCCAACTAGCGGGGACCACCTACAATGAGCAGTTCTTC.

The V gene is TRBV2, the J gene TRBJ1-2; weak D call: TRBD1 (6 bases). The germline CDR1 and CDR2 sequences are SNHLY and FYNNEI. V was trimmed by 6 bases and J by 7 bases, leaving 15 bases between them. This CDR3 spans 13 amino acids. CDR3 DNA: TGTGCCAGCAGAGAGGTGGGGGCGGTTGGCTACACCTTC. Translated: CASREVGAVGYTF.

V and J are TRBV5-1 and TRBJ2-7; possible D gene TRBD1, 6 bases. The V gene's germline CDR1 is SGHRS and CDR2 YFSETQ. The CDR3 has 13 residues. V lost 0 bases and J 4 bases, leaving 8 bases between the germline ends. CDR3 DNA sequence: TGCGCCAGCAGCTTGGAAGGGGGATACGAGCAGTACTTC. Encoded protein: CASSLEGGYEQYF. The variable domain in full, completed from reference TRBV5-1 and TRBJ2-7, reads KAGVTQTPRYLIKTRGQQVTLSCSPISGHRSVSWYQQTPGQGLQFLFEYFSETQRNKGNFPGRFSGRQFSNSRSEMNVSTLELGDSALYLCASSLEGGYEQYFGPGTRLTVT.

The J gene is TRBJ2-3, the V gene TRBV3-1 (or the pseudogene TRBV3-2), with 8 bases matching TRBD2. J gave up 0 bases and V 2 bases, and 22 bases lay outside the gene matches. Germline lookup yields CDR1 LGHDT and CDR2 YNNKEL (reference sequence). The CDR3 extends over 22 amino acids. CDR3: CASSQNPGGLFLADESTDTQYF. The CDR3 DNA is TGTGCCAGCAGCCAAAATCCGGGGGGGCTATTTCTAGCGGACGAAAGCACAGATACGCAGTATTTT.

V gene TRBV25-1 combines with J gene TRBJ2-6, with TRBD1 as a possible D gene (6 bases). Germline V gene lookup returns CDR1 MGHDK and CDR2 SYGVNS. V gave up 5 bases and J gave up 2 bases, with 7 bases separating them. This CDR3 is 14 amino acids long. Here the CDR3 reads CASSPGAGANVLTF. Written as DNA, the CDR3 is TGTGCCAGCAGTCCAGGGGCTGGGGCCAACGTCCTGACTTTC. Supplemented by reference TRBV25-1 and TRBJ2-6, the full variable domain reads EADIYQTPRYLVIGTGKKITLECSQTMGHDKMYWYQQDPGMELHLIHYSYGVNSTEKGDLSSESTVSRIRTEHFPLTLESARPSHTSQYLCASSPGAGANVLTFGAGSRLTVL.

The J gene is TRBJ1-1, the V gene TRBV7-8; the D gene is possibly TRBD1 (5 bases). Germline CDR1 SGHVS, CDR2 FQNEAQ. The CDR3 is made up of 16 amino acids. Trimming took off 5 bases at V and 5 bases at J, with 21 bases between the two ends. CDR3 in DNA: TGTGCCAGCAGCCCCGACCCCAGGGTTTTTTTTACTGAAGCTTTCTTT. Encoded protein: CASSPDPRVFFTEAFF. The variable domain in full, with the rest retrieved from reference TRBV7-8 and TRBJ1-1, is GAGVSQSPRYKVAKRGQDVALRCDPISGHVSLFWYQQALGQGPEFLTYFQNEAQLDKSGLPSDRFFAERPEGSVSTLKIQRTQQEDSAVYLCASSPDPRVFFTEAFFGQGTRLTVV.

This clone was counted a single time. V gene TRBV7-9 combines with J gene TRBJ1-4; 10 bases line up with TRBD1. V dropped 5 bases and J dropped 7; count of bases not matched to a gene: 10. The CDR3 sequence is 16 residues long. Germline CDR1 SEHNR, CDR2 FQNEAQ (reference sequence). The CDR3 DNA sequence: TGTGCCAGCAGCCCCGGGACAGGGGTCCGGGGTGAAAAACTGTTTTTT. Amino acid sequence: CASSPGTGVRGEKLFF.

The rearrangement links TRBV13 to TRBJ1-1, with TRBD1 identical over 7 bases. The CDR3 runs 14 residues. CDR1 and CDR2 (germline): PRHDT, FYEKMQ (reference sequence). The J segment lost 6 bases and the V segment lost 5 bases, leaving 9 bases of the junction unmatched. CDR3 bases: TGTGCCAGCAGCCCTTATACAGGGGTCGCTGAAGCTTTCTTT. Encoded protein: CASSPYTGVAEAFF.

As concerns this clone: Other DNA sequences in the same sample also yield this CDR3. J is TRBJ2-7 and V is TRBV30; 7 bases are shared with TRBD2. The CDR3 has 12 amino acids. Per the germline V gene, CDR1 is GTSNPN and CDR2 is SVGIG (reference sequence). V gave up 4 bases and J gave up 1 base; unmatched junction bases: 1. Here the CDR3 DNA reads TGTGCCTGGACTAGCGGATCCTACGAGCAGTACTTC. This codes for CAWTSGSYEQYF. Complete variable domain (other parts from reference TRBV30 and TRBJ2-7): SQTIHQWPATLVQPVGSPLSLECTVEGTSNPNLYWYRQAAGRGLQLLFYSVGIGQISSEVPQNLSASRPQDRQFILSSKKLLLSDSGFYLCAWTSGSYEQYFGPGTRLTVT.

The chain couples TRBV10-1 to TRBJ1-4; tentative D call: TRBD1 (5 bases). This CDR3 contains 14 residues. Trimming took off 3 bases at V and 10 bases at J, with 15 bases between the two ends. Germline CDR1 and CDR2: WNHNN and SYGVQD (reference sequence). CDR3 bases: TGCGCCAGCAGTGAAGGAGGCGCCGGGGGAAAACTGTTTTTT. Translated: CASSEGGAGGKLFF.

J is TRBJ1-3 and V is TRBV7-8; D gene uncertain. The CDR3 is 14 residues long. In germline, CDR1 is SGHVS, CDR2 FQNEAQ. V lost 5 bases to trimming and J lost 4 bases, with 12 bases between them. The CDR3 region has the DNA TGTGCCAGCAGCCTAACTGGGGAGGGAAACACCATATATTTT. Translating gives CASSLTGEGNTIYF.

The rearrangement uses TRBV2 and TRBJ2-3, with 7 bases identical to TRBD2. The CDR3 is 14 amino acids. The germline V gene has CDR1 SNHLY and CDR2 FYNNEI. Losses at the gene ends were 3 bases for V and 14 bases for J; bases not matched to a gene: 14. The CDR3 here is CASSEGGWTPPLYF. The CDR3, as DNA: TGTGCCAGCAGTGAGGGGGGGTGGACTCCTCCGTTGTATTTT.